This T cell receptor beta chain is drawn from a study of blood T cell repertoires in COVID-19. Study summary: T cells, B-cell-depleted T cells, or PBMCs supplied cDNA or gDNA.

Those enrolled, adults aged about 18 to 89 years, came from about two dozen US areas. Recovered Cohort 3 donors showed two negative PCRs, clearance, or symptom resolution. The CDR3 length is 14 residues. V lost 5 bases, J lost 4 bases, and 14 bases lay in between. CDR1 is LNHDA, CDR2 SQIVND, per germline (reference sequence). Generated by immunoSEQ multiplex PCR, the TCRdb table keeps only in-frame clones and is missing some. In the table there are some 200,000 clones, 80% to 90% of which are singletons. This TCR was sampled from a man in his forties or fifties who had recovered from COVID-19. V is TRBV19 and J is TRBJ2-5; weak D call: TRBD1 (5 bases). The specimen sequenced was PBMCs or T cells enriched from blood (not recorded which). The CDR3 nucleotides are TGTGCCAGTAGTGACCGAAGGGGTGGAGAGACCCAGTACTTC. It codes for CASSDRRGGETQYF.